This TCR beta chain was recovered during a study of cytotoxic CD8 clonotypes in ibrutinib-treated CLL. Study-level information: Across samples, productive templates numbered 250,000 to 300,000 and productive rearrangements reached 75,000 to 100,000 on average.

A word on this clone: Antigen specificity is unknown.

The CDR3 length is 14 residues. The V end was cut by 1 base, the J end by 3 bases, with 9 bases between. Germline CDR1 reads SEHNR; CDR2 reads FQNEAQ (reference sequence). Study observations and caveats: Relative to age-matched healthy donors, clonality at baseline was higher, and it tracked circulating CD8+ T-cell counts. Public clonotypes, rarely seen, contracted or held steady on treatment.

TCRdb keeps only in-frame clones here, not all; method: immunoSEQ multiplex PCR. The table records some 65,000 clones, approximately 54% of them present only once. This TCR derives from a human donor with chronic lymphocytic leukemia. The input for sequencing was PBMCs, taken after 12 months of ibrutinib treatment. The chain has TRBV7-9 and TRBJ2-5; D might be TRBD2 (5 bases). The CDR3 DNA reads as TGTGCCAGCAGCTTAGGAGGGAAAGAAGAGACCCAGTACTTC. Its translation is CASSLGGKEETQYF.